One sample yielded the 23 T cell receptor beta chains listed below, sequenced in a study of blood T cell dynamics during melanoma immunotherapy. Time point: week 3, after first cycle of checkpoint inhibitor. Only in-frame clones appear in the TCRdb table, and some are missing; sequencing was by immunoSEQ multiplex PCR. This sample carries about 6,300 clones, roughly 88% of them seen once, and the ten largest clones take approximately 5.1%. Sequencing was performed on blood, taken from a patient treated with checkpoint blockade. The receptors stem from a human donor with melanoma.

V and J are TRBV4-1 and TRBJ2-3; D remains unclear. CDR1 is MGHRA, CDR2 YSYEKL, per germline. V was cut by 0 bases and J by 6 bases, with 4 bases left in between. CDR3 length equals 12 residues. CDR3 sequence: CASSQERDTQYF. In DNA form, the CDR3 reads TGCGCCAGCAGCCAAGAGAGGGATACGCAGTATTTT.

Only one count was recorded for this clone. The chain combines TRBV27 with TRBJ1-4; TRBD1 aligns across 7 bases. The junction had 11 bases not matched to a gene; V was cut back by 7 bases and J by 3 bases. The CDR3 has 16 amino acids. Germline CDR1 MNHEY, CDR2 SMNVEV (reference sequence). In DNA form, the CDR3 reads TGTGCCAGCAAGTCAGTTGCAGGGGGATCTAATGAAAAACTGTTTTTT. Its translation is CASKSVAGGSNEKLFF.

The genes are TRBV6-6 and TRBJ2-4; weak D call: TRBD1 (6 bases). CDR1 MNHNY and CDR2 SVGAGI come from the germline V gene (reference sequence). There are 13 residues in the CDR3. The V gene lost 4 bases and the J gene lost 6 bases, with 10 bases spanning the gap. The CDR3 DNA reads TGTGCCAGCAGTTCGGACAGCGGAAACATTCAGTACTTC. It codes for CASSSDSGNIQYF.

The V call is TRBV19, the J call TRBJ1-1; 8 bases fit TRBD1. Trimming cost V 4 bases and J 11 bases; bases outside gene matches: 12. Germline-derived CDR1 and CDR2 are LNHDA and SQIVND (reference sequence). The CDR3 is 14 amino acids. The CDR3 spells CASSTPQGAVLAFF. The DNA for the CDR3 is TGTGCCAGTAGTACACCCCAGGGGGCGGTTTTGGCTTTCTTT.

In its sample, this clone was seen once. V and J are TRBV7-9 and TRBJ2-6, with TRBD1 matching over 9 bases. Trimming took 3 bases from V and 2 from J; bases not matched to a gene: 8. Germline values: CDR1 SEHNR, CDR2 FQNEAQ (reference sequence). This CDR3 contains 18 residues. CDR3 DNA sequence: TGTGCCAGCAGCTTTAAGGGACAGGGCCTCCCTGGGGCCAACGTCCTGACTTTC. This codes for CASSFKGQGLPGANVLTF.

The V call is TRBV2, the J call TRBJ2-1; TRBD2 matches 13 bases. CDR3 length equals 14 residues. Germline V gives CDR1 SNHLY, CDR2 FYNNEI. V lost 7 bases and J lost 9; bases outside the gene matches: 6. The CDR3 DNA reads TGTGCCAGCACTAGGACTAGCGGGGGCCCTGAGCAGTTCTTC. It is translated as CASTRTSGGPEQFF.

CDR3 bases: TGTGCCAGCAGGCGACTGCCCTATGGCTACACCTTC. It codes for CASRRLPYGYTF. The chain recombines TRBV27 with TRBJ1-2, with D uncertain. The CDR3 covers 12 residues. Germline CDR1 MNHEY, CDR2 SMNVEV (reference sequence). V was cut by 6 bases and J by 4 bases, with 9 bases left in between.

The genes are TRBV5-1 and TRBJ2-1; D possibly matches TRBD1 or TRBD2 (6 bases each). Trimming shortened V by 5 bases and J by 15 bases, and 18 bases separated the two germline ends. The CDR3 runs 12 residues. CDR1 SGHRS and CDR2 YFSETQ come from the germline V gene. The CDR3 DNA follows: TGCGCCAGCAGTGGGCCCGACCCGGGGGCGTTCTTC. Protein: CASSGPDPGAFF.

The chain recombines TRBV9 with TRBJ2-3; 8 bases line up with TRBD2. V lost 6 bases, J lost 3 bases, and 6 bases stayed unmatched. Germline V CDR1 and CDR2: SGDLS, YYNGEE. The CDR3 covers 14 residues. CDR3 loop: CASTRGGLTDTQYF. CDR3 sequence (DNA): TGTGCCAGCACCCGGGGGGGCTTGACAGATACGCAGTATTTT.

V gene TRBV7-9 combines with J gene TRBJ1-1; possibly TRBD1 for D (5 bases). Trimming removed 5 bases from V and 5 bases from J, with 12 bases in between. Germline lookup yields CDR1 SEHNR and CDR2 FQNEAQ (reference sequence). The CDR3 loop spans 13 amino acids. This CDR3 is CASSPQVETEAFF. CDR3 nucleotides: TGTGCCAGCAGCCCACAGGTAGAGACTGAAGCTTTCTTT.

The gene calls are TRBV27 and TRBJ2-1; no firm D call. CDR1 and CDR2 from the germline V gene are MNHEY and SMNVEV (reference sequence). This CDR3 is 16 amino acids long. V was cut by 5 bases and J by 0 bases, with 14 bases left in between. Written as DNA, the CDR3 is TGTGCCAGCAGTCCCCGGACCGTGAGCTCCTACAATGAGCAGTTCTTC. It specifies CASSPRTVSSYNEQFF.

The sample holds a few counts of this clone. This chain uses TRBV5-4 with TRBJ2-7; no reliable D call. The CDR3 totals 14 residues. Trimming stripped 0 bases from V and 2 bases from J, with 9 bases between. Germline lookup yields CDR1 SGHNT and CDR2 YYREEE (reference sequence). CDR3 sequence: CASSLAGGTYEQYF. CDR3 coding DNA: TGTGCCAGCAGCTTGGCGGGCGGAACCTACGAGCAGTACTTC.

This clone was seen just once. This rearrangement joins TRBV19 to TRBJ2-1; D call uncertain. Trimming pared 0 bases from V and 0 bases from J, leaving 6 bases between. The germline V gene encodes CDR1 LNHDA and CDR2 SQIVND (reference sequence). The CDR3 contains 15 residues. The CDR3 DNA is TGTGCCAGTAGTATAGAGATTAGCTCCTACAATGAGCAGTTCTTC. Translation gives CASSIEISSYNEQFF. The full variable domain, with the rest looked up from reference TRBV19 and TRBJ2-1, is DGGITQSPKYLFRKEGQNVTLSCEQNLNHDAMYWYRQDPGQGLRLIYYSQIVNDFQKGDIAEGYSVSREKKESFPLTVTSAQKNPTAFYLCASSIEISSYNEQFFGPGTRLTVL.

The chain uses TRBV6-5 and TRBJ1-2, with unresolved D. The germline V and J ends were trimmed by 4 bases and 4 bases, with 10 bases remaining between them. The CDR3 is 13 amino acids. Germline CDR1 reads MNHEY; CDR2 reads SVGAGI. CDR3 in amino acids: CASSLDGSYGYTF. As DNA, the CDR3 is TGTGCCAGCAGTTTGGACGGAAGCTATGGCTACACCTTC.

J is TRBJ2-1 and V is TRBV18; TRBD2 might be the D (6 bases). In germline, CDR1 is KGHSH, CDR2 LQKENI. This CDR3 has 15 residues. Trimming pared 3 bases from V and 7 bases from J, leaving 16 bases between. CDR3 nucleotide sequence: TGTGCCAGCTCACCCCGCTCGGGGGTCACTAATGAGCAGTTCTTC. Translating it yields CASSPRSGVTNEQFF.

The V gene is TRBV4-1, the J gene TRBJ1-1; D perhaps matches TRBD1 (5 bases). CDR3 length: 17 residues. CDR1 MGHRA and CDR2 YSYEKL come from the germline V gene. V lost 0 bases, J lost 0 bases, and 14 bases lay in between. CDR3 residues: CASSQERLGTLNTEAFF. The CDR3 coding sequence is TGCGCCAGCAGCCAAGAGCGGTTAGGGACCCTGAACACTGAAGCTTTCTTT.

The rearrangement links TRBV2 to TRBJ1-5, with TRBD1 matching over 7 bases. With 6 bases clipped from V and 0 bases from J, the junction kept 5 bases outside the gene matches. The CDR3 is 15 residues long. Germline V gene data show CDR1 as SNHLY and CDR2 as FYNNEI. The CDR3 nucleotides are TGTGCCAGCAGCCGACAGGGTCCTAGCAATCAGCCCCAGCATTTT. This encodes CASSRQGPSNQPQHF.

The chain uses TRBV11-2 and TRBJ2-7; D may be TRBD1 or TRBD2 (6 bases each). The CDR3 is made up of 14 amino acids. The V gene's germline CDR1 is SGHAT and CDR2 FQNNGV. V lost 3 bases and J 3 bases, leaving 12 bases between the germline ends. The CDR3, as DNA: TGTGCCAGCAGCTTCGCGGGACACAACTACGAGCAGTACTTC. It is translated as CASSFAGHNYEQYF.

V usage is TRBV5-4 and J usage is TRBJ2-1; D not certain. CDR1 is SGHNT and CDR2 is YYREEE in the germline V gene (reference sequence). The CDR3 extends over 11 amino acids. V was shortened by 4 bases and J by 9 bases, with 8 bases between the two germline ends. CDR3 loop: CASSRLGEQFF. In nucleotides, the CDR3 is TGTGCCAGCAGCAGACTCGGTGAGCAGTTCTTC.

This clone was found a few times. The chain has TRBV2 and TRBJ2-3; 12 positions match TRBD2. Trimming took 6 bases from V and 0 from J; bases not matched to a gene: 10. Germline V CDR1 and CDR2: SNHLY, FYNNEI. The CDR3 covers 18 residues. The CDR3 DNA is TGTGCCAGCAGCTCCCTAGCGGGGGGGGACACTAGCACAGATACGCAGTATTTT. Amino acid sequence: CASSSLAGGDTSTDTQYF.

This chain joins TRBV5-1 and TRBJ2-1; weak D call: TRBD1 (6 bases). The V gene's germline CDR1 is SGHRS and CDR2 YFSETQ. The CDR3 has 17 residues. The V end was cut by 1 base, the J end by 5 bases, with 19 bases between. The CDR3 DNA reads TGCGCCAGCAGCTTGTATGGGGGCACAACAAGTAACAATGAGCAGTTCTTC. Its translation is CASSLYGGTTSNNEQFF.

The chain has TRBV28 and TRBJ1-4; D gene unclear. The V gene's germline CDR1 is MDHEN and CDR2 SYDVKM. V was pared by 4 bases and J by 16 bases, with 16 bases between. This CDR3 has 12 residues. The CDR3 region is CASSSMRVGRFF. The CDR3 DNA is TGTGCCAGCAGTTCGATGCGGGTCGGAAGGTTTTTT.

CDR3 DNA: TGTGCCAGTAGTGGGCATGGGAGAGGAAACACCATATATTTT. It specifies CASSGHGRGNTIYF. The chain combines TRBV19 with TRBJ1-3; D remains unclear. Germline V gives CDR1 LNHDA, CDR2 SQIVND (reference sequence). The germline V and J ends were trimmed by 5 bases and 4 bases, with 12 bases remaining between them. This CDR3 is 14 amino acids long.